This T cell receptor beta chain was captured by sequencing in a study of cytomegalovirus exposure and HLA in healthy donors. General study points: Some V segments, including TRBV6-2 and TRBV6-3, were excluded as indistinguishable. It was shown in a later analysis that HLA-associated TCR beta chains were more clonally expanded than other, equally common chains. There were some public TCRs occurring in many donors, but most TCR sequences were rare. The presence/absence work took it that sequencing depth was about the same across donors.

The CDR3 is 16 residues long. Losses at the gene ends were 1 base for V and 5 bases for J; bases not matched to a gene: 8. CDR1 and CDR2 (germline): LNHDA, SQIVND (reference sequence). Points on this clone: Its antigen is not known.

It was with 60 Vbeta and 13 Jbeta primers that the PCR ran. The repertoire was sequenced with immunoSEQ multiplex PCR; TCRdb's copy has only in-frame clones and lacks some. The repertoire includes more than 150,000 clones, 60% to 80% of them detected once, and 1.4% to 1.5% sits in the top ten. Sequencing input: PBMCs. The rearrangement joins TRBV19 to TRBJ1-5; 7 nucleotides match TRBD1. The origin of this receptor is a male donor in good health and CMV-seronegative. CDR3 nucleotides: TGTGCCAGTAGTATAGGGAGACAGGGCGATGATCAGCCCCAGCATTTT. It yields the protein CASSIGRQGDDQPQHF.